This entry lists 15 T cell receptor beta chains sequenced from one sample in a study of beta chain features in type 1 diabetes. Overall study results and limits: Within each of all four CD4+ subsets, Type 1 diabetes patients had TCRB CDR3s that were moderately but significantly shorter.

Every bit of the isolated RNA underwent reverse transcription, so sequencing read expressed TCRB transcripts. Assay used: immunoSEQ multiplex PCR; TCRdb lists only in-frame clones, some missing. Found here are around 690,000 clones, around 12% of them singletons; the top ten hold approximately 0.11%. Antigen specificity for these receptors is unknown. The material sequenced was naive CD4+ T cells from blood. The receptor source for this set is a man aged 25-45 years with type 1 diabetes.

This clone has only a few counts. The chain couples TRBV7-8 to TRBJ1-4; D gene unclear. Trimming took off 1 base at V and 2 bases at J, with 8 bases between the two ends. The CDR3 loop spans 15 amino acids. Germline V gene data show CDR1 as SGHVS and CDR2 as FQNEAQ. CDR3 region: CASSLVGITNEKLFF. For the CDR3, the DNA is TGTGCCAGCAGCTTAGTCGGGATTACTAATGAAAAACTGTTTTTT.

The chain joins TRBV11-2 to TRBJ2-3; maybe TRBD2 (5 bases). The CDR3 totals 13 residues. V was cut by 5 bases and J by 2 bases, with 8 bases left in between. Germline CDR1 and CDR2: SGHAT and FQNNGV. The CDR3: CASSRGNTDTQYF. As DNA, the CDR3 is TGTGCCAGCAGCCGGGGAAACACAGATACGCAGTATTTT.

This clone was observed a handful of times. This chain uses TRBV19 with TRBJ1-1; TRBD1 might be the D (6 bases). CDR1 LNHDA and CDR2 SQIVND come from the germline V gene (reference sequence). Trimming removed 5 bases from V and 4 bases from J, with 11 bases in between. There are 13 residues in the CDR3. CDR3 sequence (DNA): TGTGCCAGTAGTCCACAGGGTCGCACTGAAGCTTTCTTT. It is translated as CASSPQGRTEAFF.

The J gene is TRBJ1-2, the V gene TRBV19; D is unresolved. Germline V gene lookup returns CDR1 LNHDA and CDR2 SQIVND (reference sequence). V lost 7 bases to trimming and J lost 0 bases, with 12 bases between them. The CDR3 is 14 amino acids. The DNA of the CDR3 is TGTGCCAGTACAGAATTTCGATCTAACTATGGCTACACCTTC. Protein product: CASTEFRSNYGYTF. Full variable domain (outside the CDR3, taken from reference TRBV19 and TRBJ1-2): DGGITQSPKYLFRKEGQNVTLSCEQNLNHDAMYWYRQDPGQGLRLIYYSQIVNDFQKGDIAEGYSVSREKKESFPLTVTSAQKNPTAFYLCASTEFRSNYGYTFGSGTRLTVV.

The chain uses TRBV7-8 and TRBJ1-2, with a tentative D call TRBD1 (5 bases). The V end lost 5 bases, the J end lost 2 bases, and 18 bases lay between the germline ends. The CDR3 totals 16 residues. CDR1 is SGHVS and CDR2 is FQNEAQ in the germline V gene. This CDR3 reads CASSNGGGSPNYGYTF. The CDR3 region has the DNA TGTGCCAGCAGCAATGGGGGAGGGTCGCCGAACTATGGCTACACCTTC.

The rearrangement joins TRBV7-9 to TRBJ2-1; possible D gene TRBD1, 5 bases. Trimming shortened V by 0 bases and J by 8 bases, and 20 bases separated the two germline ends. CDR3 length: 17 residues. Germline CDR1 reads SEHNR; CDR2 reads FQNEAQ (reference sequence). The CDR3 nucleotides are TGTGCCAGCAGCTTAGCGGGGCTTCCGTACCCTACGGATGAGCAGTTCTTC. Translated, it gives CASSLAGLPYPTDEQFF. The complete variable domain, with remaining parts taken from reference TRBV7-9 and TRBJ2-1, reads DTGVSQNPRHKITKRGQNVTFRCDPISEHNRLYWYRQTLGQGPEFLTYFQNEAQLEKSRLLSDRFSAERPKGSFSTLEIQRTEQGDSAMYLCASSLAGLPYPTDEQFFGPGTRLTVL.

This chain's CDR3 is CASSLGHQNIQYF. CDR3 DNA: TGTGCCAGCAGCTTAGGACACCAAAACATTCAGTACTTC. The V gene is TRBV11-2, the J gene TRBJ2-4; the D is unclear. The CDR3 consists of 13 residues. V was clipped by 1 base and J by 5 bases, with 6 bases between them. The germline V gene encodes CDR1 SGHAT and CDR2 FQNNGV. Full variable domain (outside the CDR3, taken from reference TRBV11-2 and TRBJ2-4): EAGVAQSPRYKIIEKRQSVAFWCNPISGHATLYWYQQILGQGPKLLIQFQNNGVVDDSQLPKDRFSAERLKGVDSTLKIQPAKLEDSAVYLCASSLGHQNIQYFGAGTRLSVL.

This clone has a handful of counts. V and J are TRBV11-2 and TRBJ1-2; D not certain. Germline CDR1 and CDR2: SGHAT and FQNNGV. Trimming took off 2 bases at V and 4 bases at J, with 8 bases between the two ends. The CDR3 runs 13 residues. The CDR3 coding sequence is TGTGCCAGCAGCTTAACGGACGCCTATGGCTACACCTTC. Translated, it gives CASSLTDAYGYTF. The complete variable domain, with remaining parts taken from reference TRBV11-2 and TRBJ1-2, reads EAGVAQSPRYKIIEKRQSVAFWCNPISGHATLYWYQQILGQGPKLLIQFQNNGVVDDSQLPKDRFSAERLKGVDSTLKIQPAKLEDSAVYLCASSLTDAYGYTFGSGTRLTVV.

The V gene is TRBV5-1, the J gene TRBJ2-5, with 7 bases aligning to TRBD2. This CDR3 comprises 17 residues. Germline loops: CDR1 SGHRS, CDR2 YFSETQ. V lost 6 bases, J lost 2 bases, and 16 bases stayed unmatched. CDR3 DNA sequence: TGCGCCAGCACCCCTTCTAGCGGACACACTCTTCAAGAGACCCAGTACTTC. Its translation is CASTPSSGHTLQETQYF.

The chain recombines TRBV5-6 with TRBJ2-7; D not resolved. CDR1 SGHDT and CDR2 YYEEEE come from the germline V gene. Trimming cost V 4 bases and J 7 bases, with 9 bases left between them. CDR3 size: 11 residues. CDR3 DNA: TGTGCCAGCAGCCTCCGGAGTGAGCAGTACTTC. The encoded protein is CASSLRSEQYF.

This clone has a handful of counts. This chain uses TRBV4-3 with TRBJ1-2; D is undetermined. Trimming left V 4 bases short and J 7 bases short, with 19 bases between. The CDR3 loop spans 15 amino acids. The germline gives CDR1 LGHNA, CDR2 YSLEER. Here the CDR3 reads CASSPTHGGRSGYTF. The DNA for the CDR3 is TGCGCCAGCAGCCCTACCCACGGAGGGAGAAGTGGCTACACCTTC.

This clone was recorded a few times. The genes are TRBV7-9 and TRBJ1-2; D gene uncertain. V lost 1 base and J lost 4, with 13 bases in between. Germline CDR1 and CDR2: SEHNR and FQNEAQ (reference sequence). This CDR3 region has 15 residues. In DNA form, the CDR3 reads TGTGCCAGCAGCTTAGAGGAACGGCCATTCTATGGCTACACCTTC. Amino acids: CASSLEERPFYGYTF.

The chain is built from TRBV5-6 and TRBJ2-7; tentative D call: TRBD1 (5 bases). The CDR3 is 15 amino acids. V lost 4 bases and J lost 1, with 15 bases in between. CDR1 is SGHDT, CDR2 YYEEEE, per germline. Here the CDR3 DNA reads TGTGCCAGCAGCCGAGGTCCTTCAGGGTCCTACGAGCAGTACTTC. This translates into CASSRGPSGSYEQYF.

A remark on this clone: The sample contains more than one DNA sequence encoding this CDR3. The V gene is TRBV18, the J gene TRBJ2-5; D gene ambiguous. In germline, CDR1 is KGHSH, CDR2 LQKENI. Trimming left V 5 bases short and J 3 bases short, with 4 bases between. The CDR3 length is 11 residues. The CDR3 DNA reads TGTGCCAGCTCAACGGAAGAGACCCAGTACTTC. Amino acids: CASSTEETQYF.

This clone was observed a handful of times. The chain has TRBV4-3 and TRBJ2-7, with D perhaps TRBD1 (5 bases). The CDR3 sequence is 18 residues long. Germline V gene sequence: CDR1 LGHNA, CDR2 YSLEER. V was pared by 0 bases and J by 0 bases, with 18 bases between. As DNA, the CDR3 is TGCGCCAGCAGCCAAGAGGGGCCCGGTAGGGCGAACTCCTACGAGCAGTACTTC. It codes for CASSQEGPGRANSYEQYF.